The T cell receptor (beta chain) described here comes from a study of shared clonotypes between healthy human individuals. This table comes from immunoSEQ multiplex PCR, and its TCRdb copy is limited to in-frame clones, with some not included. There are approximately 2.1 million clones in the sample; 93% occur only once, and 0.39% lies in the top ten. The CDR3 totals 16 residues. Per the germline V gene, CDR1 is SEHNR and CDR2 is FQNEAQ (reference sequence). The ends were cut back, 5 bases at V and 0 bases at J, with 14 bases in the middle. Only Caucasian adults living in Nashville, Tennessee served as donors. The CD4+ fraction was divided into a CD45RA+ naive subset and a CD45RA-negative memory subset.

The clonotype comes from a young man in good health. Some clones in this sample may be carry-over from other donors' samples. The chain links TRBV7-9 to TRBJ2-1; a weak D match, TRBD1 (6 bases). The sample taken for sequencing was naive CD4+ T cells from PBMCs. Subset given: CD45RA+ positively selected. CDR3 bases: TGTGCCAGCAGCCAGGGGTCGGGTATCTCCTACAATGAGCAGTTCTTC. Amino acids: CASSQGSGISYNEQFF.